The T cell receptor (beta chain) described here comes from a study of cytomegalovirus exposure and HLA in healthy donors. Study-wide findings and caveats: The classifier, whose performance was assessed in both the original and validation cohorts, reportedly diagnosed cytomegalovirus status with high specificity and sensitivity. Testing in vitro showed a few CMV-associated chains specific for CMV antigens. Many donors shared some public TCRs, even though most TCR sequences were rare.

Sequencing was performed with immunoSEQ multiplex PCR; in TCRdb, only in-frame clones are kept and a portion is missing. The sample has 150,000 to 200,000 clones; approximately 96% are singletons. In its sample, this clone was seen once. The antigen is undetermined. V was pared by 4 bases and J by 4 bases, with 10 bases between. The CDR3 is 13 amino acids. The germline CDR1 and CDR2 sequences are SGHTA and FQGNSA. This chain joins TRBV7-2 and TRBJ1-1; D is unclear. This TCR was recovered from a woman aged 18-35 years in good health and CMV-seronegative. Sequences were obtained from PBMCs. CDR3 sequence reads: CASSSNRGTEAFF. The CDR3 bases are TGTGCCAGCAGCTCCAACCGGGGCACTGAAGCTTTCTTT.